Below are 17 T cell receptor beta chains sequenced from a single sample in a study of blood T cell repertoires in COVID-19. Sequenced by immunoSEQ multiplex PCR; TCRdb stores in-frame clones only, minus some. The sample shows roughly 200,000 clones, 65% to 80% of them seen only once. Sequenced material: peripheral blood. Receptor source: a man aged 50 to 59 who had recovered from COVID-19.

J is TRBJ2-5 and V is TRBV10-1; unclear D gene. Germline loops: CDR1 WNHNN, CDR2 SYGVQD (reference sequence). The V gene lost 5 bases and the J gene lost 5 bases, with 12 bases spanning the gap. This CDR3 is 13 amino acids long. The CDR3 region has the DNA TGCGCCAGCAGTCTCACCCCGGAGGAGACCCAGTACTTC. Translation gives CASSLTPEETQYF.

This chain connects TRBV6-5 to TRBJ2-5, with 8 bases lining up with TRBD1. CDR1 is MNHEY and CDR2 is SVGAGI in the germline V gene. The length of the CDR3 is 14 residues. The V gene end was trimmed by 5 bases and the J gene end by 3 bases; junction bases not matched to a gene: 5. The CDR3: CASSPSTGEETQYF. The CDR3 nucleotides read TGTGCCAGCAGTCCGTCGACAGGGGAAGAGACCCAGTACTTC.

CDR3 DNA sequence: TGTGCCAGCAGCCAAGATCCCCGGGACTACTACAATGAGCAGTTCTTC. This translates into CASSQDPRDYYNEQFF. The V call is TRBV4-2, the J call TRBJ2-1; TRBD2 matches 7 bases. CDR3 length: 16 residues. The V gene's germline CDR1 is LGHNA and CDR2 YNFKEQ. The junction had 5 bases not matched to a gene; V was cut back by 0 bases and J by 3 bases.

The chain links TRBV5-6 to TRBJ2-2, with 11 bases that match TRBD2. CDR1 SGHDT and CDR2 YYEEEE come from the germline V gene. V lost 4 bases to trimming and J lost 4 bases; unmatched junction nucleotides: 3. The CDR3 is made up of 15 amino acids. DNA of the CDR3: TGTGCCAGCAGCGGGACTAGCGGCCTCACCGGGGAGCTGTTTTTT. Its protein is CASSGTSGLTGELFF.

The rearrangement links TRBV18 to TRBJ2-3, with D possibly being TRBD2 (5 bases). Germline V lookup: CDR1 KGHSH, CDR2 LQKENI. CDR3 size: 14 residues. Trimming took off 6 bases at V and 1 base at J, with 11 bases between the two ends. The DNA of the CDR3 is TGTGCCAGCTCGCTCATGGGAGGCACAGATACGCAGTATTTT. This codes for CASSLMGGTDTQYF.

The chain has TRBV18 and TRBJ1-2, with 9 nucleotides matching TRBD1. J was trimmed by 8 bases and V by 1 base; bases with no gene match: 8. The V gene's germline CDR1 is KGHSH and CDR2 LQKENI. There are 15 residues in the CDR3. This CDR3 is CASSPLTGGAEGYTF. The CDR3 DNA reads as TGTGCCAGCTCACCACTCACAGGGGGCGCGGAAGGCTACACCTTC.

The chain combines TRBV4-1 with TRBJ2-3, with TRBD2 matching over 11 bases. Germline V lookup: CDR1 MGHRA, CDR2 YSYEKL. Trimming at V came to 2 bases and at J to 5 bases, leaving 9 bases not matched to a gene. The CDR3 is made up of 17 amino acids. CDR3 in amino acids: CASSQNPPGTSGDTQYF. CDR3 nucleotides: TGCGCCAGCAGCCAAAATCCACCCGGGACTAGCGGAGATACGCAGTATTTT.

The gene calls are TRBV7-9 and TRBJ1-4; 7 nucleotides line up with TRBD1. J gave up 6 bases and V 5 bases, and 9 bases lay outside the gene matches. The V gene's germline CDR1 is SEHNR and CDR2 FQNEAQ (reference sequence). The CDR3 extends over 15 amino acids. DNA of the CDR3: TGTGCCAGCAGCCCCCAGGGGGAAATACATGAAAAACTGTTTTTT. Encoded protein: CASSPQGEIHEKLFF.

The chain employs TRBV29-1 and TRBJ2-2; 7 bases are a match to TRBD2. Germline V CDR1 and CDR2: SQVTM, ANQGSEA. V lost 5 bases to trimming and J lost 0 bases; unmatched junction nucleotides: 15. CDR3 length equals 18 residues. The CDR3 region is CSVQLRRGDRANTGELFF. For the CDR3, the DNA is TGCAGCGTTCAACTTCGCCGGGGGGACCGCGCGAACACCGGGGAGCTGTTTTTT.

The rearrangement uses TRBV6-5 and TRBJ2-1; unclear D gene. The germline V gene encodes CDR1 MNHEY and CDR2 SVGAGI. V gave up 0 bases and J gave up 5 bases, with 5 bases separating them. This CDR3 is built from 13 residues. The DNA of the CDR3 is TGTGCCAGCAGTTACTCAAGCGACAATGAGCAGTTCTTC. It is translated as CASSYSSDNEQFF.

V is TRBV3-1 (or the pseudogene TRBV3-2) and J is TRBJ2-3; D remains ambiguous. The germline V and J ends were trimmed by 4 bases and 2 bases, with 7 bases remaining between them. Germline CDR1 LGHDT, CDR2 YNNKEL (reference sequence). The length of the CDR3 is 13 residues. The CDR3 sequence is CASSRDLTDTQYF. CDR3 coding DNA: TGTGCCAGCAGCCGAGACCTCACAGATACGCAGTATTTT.

The sample holds a few counts of this clone. The chain employs TRBV27 and TRBJ2-1, with TRBD2 matching 8 bases. V dropped 8 bases and J dropped 4; count of bases not matched to a gene: 10. CDR1 and CDR2 (germline): MNHEY, SMNVEV (reference sequence). This CDR3 region has 15 residues. This CDR3 is CASRTTSGVYNEQFF. The CDR3 DNA reads as TGTGCCAGCCGCACCACTAGCGGAGTTTACAATGAGCAGTTCTTC.

The chain links TRBV11-3 to TRBJ2-1; unclear D gene. V was trimmed by 5 bases and J by 4 bases, leaving 9 bases between them. The germline V gene encodes CDR1 SGHNT and CDR2 YENEEA. This CDR3 contains 13 residues. The CDR3 here is CASSQNSYNEQFF. Written as DNA, the CDR3 is TGTGCCAGCAGCCAAAACAGTTACAATGAGCAGTTCTTC.

The chain has TRBV4-1 and TRBJ2-7; possibly TRBD2 for D (5 bases). CDR3 length: 17 amino acids. The V end lost 0 bases, the J end lost 2 bases, and 17 bases lay between the germline ends. CDR1 and CDR2 (germline): MGHRA, YSYEKL. The CDR3 here is CASSQELKGGTPYEQYF. The CDR3 bases are TGCGCCAGCAGCCAAGAATTGAAAGGAGGAACCCCCTACGAGCAGTACTTC.

This clone has just one count. The J gene is TRBJ2-3, the V gene TRBV10-2, with TRBD1 matching over 8 bases. The CDR3 is made up of 15 amino acids. The germline gives CDR1 WSHSY, CDR2 SAAADI. V lost 4 bases to trimming and J lost 4 bases; unmatched junction nucleotides: 7. The CDR3 protein is CASSGDRRIPDTQYF. CDR3 DNA: TGCGCCAGCAGTGGGGACAGGAGAATACCAGATACGCAGTATTTT.

V and J are TRBV11-2 and TRBJ2-5; weak D call: TRBD2 (5 bases). Between the trimmed V and J ends, which lost 5 bases and 5 bases, there was a span of 12 bases. Germline lookup yields CDR1 SGHAT and CDR2 FQNNGV. The CDR3 sequence is 13 residues long. Written as DNA, the CDR3 is TGTGCCAGCAGCCAACTAGTGGGGGAGACCCAGTACTTC. Translation gives CASSQLVGETQYF.

The rearrangement links TRBV30 to TRBJ2-7; D may be TRBD1 (6 bases). The CDR3 spans 12 residues. V lost 7 bases and J 0 bases, leaving 10 bases between the germline ends. Germline V gives CDR1 GTSNPN, CDR2 SVGIG (reference sequence). The CDR3 sequence: CAFRDNSYEQYF. The CDR3 DNA reads as TGTGCCTTCCGGGACAACTCCTACGAGCAGTACTTC.